Listed below are T cell receptor beta chains from one sample, sequenced in a study of blood T cell repertoires in COVID-19. Method: immunoSEQ multiplex PCR; TCRdb's copy keeps in-frame clones and lacks some. Of 110,000 to 150,000 clones listed, 84% were seen once; the top ten hold more than 40%. The sample consisted of peripheral blood. The receptors shown here come from a human donor in a cohort sampled during active COVID-19. The CDR3 runs from the conserved cysteine through the conserved F or W. Each record gives: V gene, J gene, CDR3 protein.

TRBV2	TRBJ2-2	CASSAGTGRRDTGELFF
TRBV7-9	TRBJ1-4	CASSSPGQGYEKLFF
TRBV12-5	TRBJ1-2	CASGQASGRGYTF
TRBV6-6	TRBJ2-5	CASRSTSGVTETQYF
TRBV15	TRBJ1-1	CATSRDLTTEAFF
TRBV28	TRBJ2-2	CASSLSQQGVGTGELFF
TRBV6-2/TRBV6-3	TRBJ2-3	CASSFGLAGDTQYF
TRBV5-1	TRBJ2-2	CASSLGQGYPGELFF
TRBV6-5	TRBJ2-2	CASRQSGRRELFF
TRBV7-9	TRBJ2-1	CASSLGSYNEQFF
TRBV3-1/TRBV3-2	TRBJ1-5	CASSQESSAQPQHF
TRBV15	TRBJ1-1	CATSKPGQGFTEAFF
TRBV2	TRBJ1-6	CASSNRGGNSPLHF
TRBV24-1	TRBJ2-2	CATSDPTSGRAVGELFF
TRBV19	TRBJ1-2	CASRSAGRNGYTF
TRBV27	TRBJ1-6	CASANRGDSPLHF
TRBV5-6	TRBJ1-3	CASSSWGLRGNTIYF
TRBV29-1	TRBJ1-5	CSVAQGGRNQPQHF
TRBV30	TRBJ1-1	CAWSRSLNTEAFF
TRBV9	TRBJ1-4	CASSVGAGDFEKLFF
TRBV6-1	TRBJ1-5	CASSEAPAGGQPQHF
TRBV19	TRBJ1-2	CASSIVVGSYGYTF
TRBV10-3	TRBJ2-7	CAISGGPSHEQYF
TRBV19	TRBJ1-4	CASSMRRGSNEKLFF